One and the same sample provided the 23 T cell receptor beta chains below, sequenced in a study of blood T cell repertoires in COVID-19 (TCRdb year 2020). Libraries were constructed by the immunoSEQ multiplex PCR assay. TCRdb stores this immuneACCESS table with in-frame sequences only. Part of the clones is absent; in the studies checked, under half of the shortfall reflects unresolved V genes, and no reason is known for the rest. Recorded for this sample are fewer than 300,000 clones; 70% to 90% of them occurred a single time. The biggest ten clones account for 0.87% of the sample. Source material: peripheral blood. These receptors came from a human donor with COVID-19, enrolled during active disease. The donor label of this sample is uncertain.

This chain joins TRBV30 and TRBJ1-1; D not resolved. The CDR3 loop spans 11 amino acids. Trimming stripped 1 base from V and 4 bases from J, with 4 bases between. Germline-derived CDR1 and CDR2 are GTSNPN and SVGIG (reference sequence). Written as DNA, the CDR3 is TGTGCCTGGAGTGGCAGCACTGAAGCTTTCTTT. As protein: CAWSGSTEAFF. Full variable domain (rest looked up from reference TRBV30 and TRBJ1-1): SQTIHQWPATLVQPVGSPLSLECTVEGTSNPNLYWYRQAAGRGLQLLFYSVGIGQISSEVPQNLSASRPQDRQFILSSKKLLLSDSGFYLCAWSGSTEAFFGQGTRLTVV.

The gene calls are TRBV7-2 and TRBJ1-5; tentatively, D is TRBD1 (5 bases). The CDR3 totals 15 residues. Germline V gene lookup returns CDR1 SGHTA and CDR2 FQGNSA. The ends were cut back, 6 bases at V and 1 base at J, with 13 bases in the middle. The CDR3 region is CASSLDSASNQPQHF. The CDR3 DNA reads TGTGCCAGCAGTCTTGACAGCGCGAGCAATCAGCCCCAGCATTTT.

The chain combines TRBV10-1 with TRBJ1-1; TRBD1 aligns across 7 bases. The germline V gene has CDR1 WNHNN and CDR2 SYGVQD (reference sequence). The CDR3 is 14 amino acids. After removal of 7 bases from V and 3 bases from J, the junction contained 8 bases not matched to a gene. The CDR3, as DNA: TGCGCCAGCACCAAGGACAGGAAAGACACTGAAGCTTTCTTT. As protein: CASTKDRKDTEAFF.

V gene TRBV6-6 combines with J gene TRBJ2-1; weak D call: TRBD2 (6 bases). Germline V gives CDR1 MNHNY, CDR2 SVGAGI (reference sequence). The V gene lost 6 bases and the J gene lost 2 bases, with 17 bases spanning the gap. The CDR3 runs to 16 residues. CDR3 bases: TGTGCCAGCAGGCCTCCGGGACTGGGAACCTACAATGAGCAGTTCTTC. Amino acid sequence: CASRPPGLGTYNEQFF.

This clone has just one count. This rearrangement joins TRBV7-8 to TRBJ2-7; 7 bases line up with TRBD2. Germline values: CDR1 SGHVS, CDR2 FQNEAQ. V gave up 1 base and J gave up 2 bases; unmatched junction bases: 5. This CDR3 spans 15 amino acids. The CDR3 loop reads CASSLEPGGPYEQYF. The CDR3 coding sequence is TGTGCCAGCAGCTTAGAGCCGGGAGGACCCTACGAGCAGTACTTC.

This clone was recorded only once. The rearrangement joins TRBV5-4 to TRBJ2-7; no definite D call. Per germline, CDR1 SGHNT and CDR2 YYREEE (reference sequence). The CDR3 totals 15 residues. Trimming cost V 4 bases and J 6 bases, with 20 bases left between them. The CDR3, as DNA: TGTGCCAGCAGCCAGATTAGGAACCCAGGCAGCGAGCAGTACTTC. This encodes CASSQIRNPGSEQYF.

This chain joins TRBV18 and TRBJ2-1; 10 bases map to TRBD2. The CDR3 covers 16 residues. Trimming took 6 bases from V and 4 from J; bases not matched to a gene: 9. CDR1 and CDR2 (germline): KGHSH, LQKENI. CDR3 in DNA: TGTGCCAGCTCCCTCATAGCGGGAGGCACTTACAATGAGCAGTTCTTC. Translating gives CASSLIAGGTYNEQFF.

This chain connects TRBV12-3 or TRBV12-4 to TRBJ2-2; D might be TRBD2 (5 bases). Trimming left V 5 bases short and J 5 bases short, with 9 bases between. This CDR3 region has 13 residues. DNA for the CDR3: TGTGCCAGCAGTCCCTCGGGGACCGGGGAGCTGTTTTTT. This translates into CASSPSGTGELFF.

This chain connects TRBV7-9 to TRBJ2-5; TRBD2 agrees at 13 bases. The V segment lost 5 bases and the J segment 4 bases; nucleotides outside the gene matches: 4. CDR3 length: 15 residues. The V gene's germline CDR1 is SEHNR and CDR2 FQNEAQ (reference sequence). CDR3 loop: CASSRGTSGIETQYF. The CDR3 bases are TGTGCCAGCAGCAGAGGGACTAGCGGGATAGAGACCCAGTACTTC.

The CDR3 sequence: CSEAPRAEAFF. DNA for the CDR3: TGCAGTGAAGCCCCCAGGGCCGAAGCTTTCTTT. This chain uses TRBV20-1 with TRBJ1-1; possibly TRBD1 for D (5 bases). Trimming removed 7 bases from V and 8 bases from J, with 14 bases in between. Germline CDR1 and CDR2: DFQATT and SNEGSKA (reference sequence). The CDR3 extends over 11 amino acids.

This chain uses TRBV9 with TRBJ1-1; 8 bases map to TRBD1. Germline values: CDR1 SGDLS, CDR2 YYNGEE. The CDR3 sequence is 15 residues long. Unmatched junction bases numbered 8, after V lost 3 bases and J lost 4 bases. CDR3 nucleotide sequence: TGTGCCAGCAGCGCCTTCTCAGGGGGCGTCACTGAAGCTTTCTTT. Its protein is CASSAFSGGVTEAFF. Full variable domain (missing parts from reference TRBV9 and TRBJ1-1): DSGVTQTPKHLITATGQRVTLRCSPRSGDLSVYWYQQSLDQGLQFLIQYYNGEERAKGNILERFSAQQFPDLHSELNLSSLELGDSALYFCASSAFSGGVTEAFFGQGTRLTVV.

CDR3 protein: CASSLGAGGTANTGELFF. The DNA of the CDR3 is TGTGCCAGCAGCTTGGGAGCGGGAGGGACCGCGAACACCGGGGAGCTGTTTTTT. The V call is TRBV5-6, the J call TRBJ2-2; 10 bases line up with TRBD2. V dropped 0 bases and J dropped 0; count of bases not matched to a gene: 5. Germline V lookup: CDR1 SGHDT, CDR2 YYEEEE. The CDR3 runs 18 residues.

The chain uses TRBV9 and TRBJ2-7, with D maybe TRBD2 (5 bases). CDR1 SGDLS and CDR2 YYNGEE come from the germline V gene. This CDR3 is 13 amino acids long. With 0 bases removed from V and 7 bases from J, the gap between germline ends came to 11 bases. The CDR3 protein is CASSVGRTGEQYF. DNA of the CDR3: TGTGCCAGCAGCGTAGGTCGGACGGGGGAGCAGTACTTC.

Worth noting for this clone: Other DNA sequences of this sample code for an identical CDR3. J is TRBJ1-5 and V is TRBV18; D remains ambiguous. CDR1 is KGHSH and CDR2 is LQKENI in the germline V gene. V was cut by 3 bases and J by 5 bases, with 8 bases left in between. This CDR3 comprises 13 residues. DNA for the CDR3: TGTGCCAGCTCACCGGGAGGAGATCAGCCCCAGCATTTT. Protein: CASSPGGDQPQHF.

This chain connects TRBV6-1 to TRBJ1-5; unclear D gene. Germline CDR1 is MNHNS and CDR2 is SASEGT. Trimming took 3 bases from V and 12 from J, leaving 12 bases between them. The CDR3 consists of 12 residues. This CDR3 reads CASSEGPTNQHF. The CDR3 DNA is TGTGCCAGCAGTGAGGGCCCCACGAACCAGCATTTT.

V is TRBV5-1 and J is TRBJ2-7; TRBD2 aligns across 10 bases. J lost 3 bases, V lost 1 base, and 1 base had no gene match. This CDR3 is built from 14 residues. The germline CDR1 and CDR2 sequences are SGHRS and YFSETQ. The CDR3 protein is CASSLTSGVYEQYF. In nucleotides, the CDR3 is TGCGCCAGCAGCTTGACTAGCGGGGTCTACGAGCAGTACTTC. Together with reference TRBV5-1 and TRBJ2-7, the CDR3 gives the full variable domain: KAGVTQTPRYLIKTRGQQVTLSCSPISGHRSVSWYQQTPGQGLQFLFEYFSETQRNKGNFPGRFSGRQFSNSRSEMNVSTLELGDSALYLCASSLTSGVYEQYFGPGTRLTVT.

This clone was recorded a few times. The gene calls are TRBV10-2 and TRBJ2-1; 10 nucleotides agree with TRBD2. V trimming: 6 bases; J trimming: 7 bases; junction bases outside the gene matches: 9. Germline V gene data show CDR1 as WSHSY and CDR2 as SAAADI. The CDR3 consists of 15 residues. DNA of the CDR3: TGCGCCAGCAGCAACCTAGCGGGAGCTATGAATGAGCAGTTCTTC. Encoded protein: CASSNLAGAMNEQFF.

This clone was picked up a small number of times. V usage is TRBV11-2 and J usage is TRBJ1-2; no firm D call. Germline V CDR1 and CDR2: SGHAT, FQNNGV. Trimming took off 0 bases at V and 7 bases at J, with 21 bases between the two ends. This CDR3 comprises 17 residues. The CDR3 nucleotides read TGTGCCAGCAGCTTAGATTCGGGCGGGGTGGGGAGTATTGGCTACACCTTC. Translating gives CASSLDSGGVGSIGYTF.

V is TRBV18 and J is TRBJ1-2, with 7 bases aligning to TRBD1. The germline CDR1 and CDR2 sequences are KGHSH and LQKENI. The CDR3 extends over 13 amino acids. The ends lost 6 bases at V and 8 bases at J; junction bases unmatched: 9. CDR3 amino acids: CASSAGTASGYTF. Written as DNA, the CDR3 is TGTGCCAGCTCCGCCGGGACAGCCTCGGGCTACACCTTC.

The chain has TRBV28 and TRBJ2-2; 8 bases line up with TRBD1. This CDR3 has 13 amino acids. Germline V lookup: CDR1 MDHEN, CDR2 SYDVKM. With V trimmed by 8 bases and J by 4 bases, 3 bases remained unmatched. The CDR3 DNA follows: TGTGCCAGCCGGACAGGGACCACCGGGGAGCTGTTTTTT. Translation: CASRTGTTGELFF.

The rearrangement links TRBV5-1 to TRBJ1-2; 9 nucleotides align to TRBD1. Looked up from germline, CDR1 is SGHRS and CDR2 is YFSETQ. V lost 5 bases to trimming and J lost 3 bases; unmatched junction nucleotides: 5. The CDR3 runs to 14 residues. CDR3 amino acids: CASRRTGEDYGYTF. DNA of the CDR3: TGCGCCAGCAGAAGGACAGGGGAGGACTATGGCTACACCTTC. Complete variable domain (other parts from reference TRBV5-1 and TRBJ1-2): KAGVTQTPRYLIKTRGQQVTLSCSPISGHRSVSWYQQTPGQGLQFLFEYFSETQRNKGNFPGRFSGRQFSNSRSEMNVSTLELGDSALYLCASRRTGEDYGYTFGSGTRLTVV.

The genes are TRBV18 and TRBJ2-3; 10 bases are a match to TRBD2. The CDR3 is 16 amino acids. V dropped 4 bases and J dropped 4; count of bases not matched to a gene: 8. Germline V lookup: CDR1 KGHSH, CDR2 LQKENI. CDR3 region: CASSLDLAGGADTQYF. The CDR3 nucleotides read TGTGCCAGCTCACTAGACTTAGCGGGAGGAGCAGATACGCAGTATTTT.

The chain's CDR3 is CASSRTASNTEAFF. DNA for the CDR3: TGTGCCAGCAGTCGGACAGCCTCGAACACTGAAGCTTTCTTT. The chain carries TRBV28 and TRBJ1-1; possibly TRBD1 for D (6 bases). The CDR3 loop spans 14 amino acids. Germline CDR1 reads MDHEN; CDR2 reads SYDVKM. Trimming took off 5 bases at V and 1 base at J, with 11 bases between the two ends.